The present T cell receptor (beta chain) was sequenced within a study of cytomegalovirus exposure and HLA in healthy donors. With respect to this clone: The antigen remains undetermined.

Study-wide results and caveats: Across all donors, roughly uniform sequencing depth was an assumption of the presence/absence analyses. A later analysis found that most CMV-associated TCR beta chains appeared HLA-restricted.

Germline loops: CDR1 MNHEY, CDR2 SVGAGI. V lost 2 bases and J 1 base, leaving 13 bases between the germline ends. The CDR3 length is 16 residues. Primers included in the PCR were 60 Vbeta and 13 Jbeta primers. Only in-frame clones appear in the TCRdb table, and some are missing; sequencing was by immunoSEQ multiplex PCR. The sample consists of tens of thousands of clones, more than 60% of them appearing once. Sequencing used PBMCs. This TCR came from a man aged 25-40 years in good health and CMV-seronegative. The chain combines TRBV6-5 with TRBJ2-3; the D gene is possibly TRBD2 (6 bases). This CDR3 is CASSYTAGGRTDTQYF. The CDR3 DNA follows: TGTGCCAGCAGTTACACTGCCGGGGGACGCACAGATACGCAGTATTTT.